These 6 T cell receptor beta chains were sequenced from one sample in a study of human T cells and chemical hapten exposure. Total RNA extraction was carried out from unfractionated whole blood. Via MiXCR, TCRdb re-called the 5' RACE reads, giving one row per CDR3 protein. This sample has 95,000 to 120,000 distinct CDR3 sequences, with approximately 20% found just once. All receptors come from a human donor in good health.

The rearrangement links TRBV6-6 to TRBJ1-2; TRBD1 is a possible D gene (6 bases). This CDR3 spans 14 amino acids. Germline V gene data show CDR1 as MNHNY and CDR2 as SVGAGI (reference sequence). With 6 bases removed from V and 8 bases from J, the gap between germline ends came to 19 bases. The CDR3 here is CASRLGGGVVGYTF. The CDR3 DNA sequence: TGTGCCAGCAGACTGGGGGGGGGCGTTGTAGGCTACACCTTC.

In its sample, this clonotype was seen a few times. The chain uses TRBV24-1 and TRBJ1-1; 7 nucleotides agree with TRBD1. V dropped 9 bases and J dropped 3; count of bases not matched to a gene: 6. Germline V gives CDR1 KGHDR, CDR2 SFDVKD. The CDR3 runs to 13 residues. The CDR3 nucleotides are TGTGCCACCGCGAAGGGGGCGGACACTGAAGCTTTCTTT. It translates to CATAKGADTEAFF.

A few counts support this clonotype. The V call is TRBV28, the J call TRBJ2-5; D might be TRBD1 (6 bases). The CDR3 sequence is 13 residues long. V was clipped by 4 bases and J by 4 bases, with 10 bases between them. Germline CDR1 MDHEN, CDR2 SYDVKM. CDR3 amino acids: CASSSGDGETQYF. DNA of the CDR3: TGTGCCAGCAGTTCAGGGGACGGAGAGACCCAGTACTTC.

The J gene is TRBJ2-3, the V gene TRBV5-6, with 11 bases fitting TRBD2. Germline V lookup: CDR1 SGHDT, CDR2 YYEEEE. There are 17 residues in the CDR3. V lost 4 bases and J lost 4; bases outside the gene matches: 11. DNA for the CDR3: TGTGCCAGCAGCGAAATCATACTAGCGGGAGTGTCAGATACGCAGTATTTT. This encodes CASSEIILAGVSDTQYF.

A note on this clonotype: In this CDR3 the conserved last residue, phenylalanine or tryptophan, is missing, so a read error is likely. The CDR3 loop reads CSARDVEEVAKNIQYL. CDR3 nucleotides: TGCAGTGCTAGAGATGTCGAGGAGGTGGCCAAAAACATTCAGTACTTA. This chain joins TRBV20-1 and TRBJ2-4; possibly TRBD2 for D (5 bases). V was clipped by 0 bases and J by 1 base, with 13 bases between them. CDR1 and CDR2 from the germline V gene are DFQATT and SNEGSKA (reference sequence). The CDR3 extends over 16 amino acids.

V and J are TRBV28 and TRBJ2-7; 8 bases are shared with TRBD2. Germline loops: CDR1 MDHEN, CDR2 SYDVKM. CDR3 size: 13 residues. V gave up 10 bases and J gave up 2 bases; unmatched junction bases: 7. The CDR3 loop reads CATGGGGPYEQYF. The CDR3 nucleotides are TGTGCCACCGGGGGGGGAGGACCCTACGAGCAGTACTTC.